The T cell receptor (beta chain) under discussion was sequenced for a study of identical twins. Study-level points and caveats: Models predicted less out-of-frame TCR alpha sharing in monozygotic twins than was found. Researchers reported excess low generation probability among twin-shared out-of-frame alpha sequences.

The V gene end was trimmed by 4 bases and the J gene end by 0 bases; junction bases not matched to a gene: 2. This CDR3 spans 14 amino acids. Germline values: CDR1 SGHRS, CDR2 YFSETQ. Addition of a universal primer site occurred through template switching, and cDNA carried unique molecular identifiers. From the 5' RACE reads, TCRdb called clonotypes with MiXCR, one entry per CDR3 protein. Of 450,000 to 600,000 distinct CDR3 sequences detected, approximately 20% appear once; the ten largest clones hold 0.48%. As regards this clonotype: The antigen is undetermined.

These same records also appear under a second study, on yellow fever vaccine responses in identical twins. That publication notes: Twins' T cell vaccine responses reportedly looked partly convergent, partly personalized.

The receptor's source is a woman younger than 35 in good health. The chain uses TRBV5-1 and TRBJ2-5, with TRBD1 matching 8 bases. Material for sequencing was CD4+ T cells sorted from blood. The CDR3 spells CASSVQGDQETQYF. CDR3 in DNA: TGCGCCAGCAGCGTACAGGGGGACCAAGAGACCCAGTACTTC.